This T cell receptor (beta chain) came from a study of neurological immune-mediated disorders. This clonotype appeared many times. The CDR3 length is 13 residues. CDR1 DFQATT and CDR2 SNEGSKA come from the germline V gene (reference sequence). Trimming shortened V by 6 bases and J by 2 bases, and 12 bases separated the two germline ends. MiXCR, applied by TCRdb to the 5' RACE reads, yields one record per CDR3 protein. This table holds roughly 90,000 distinct CDR3 sequences, roughly 3.5% found once. The sequence came from a woman aged 50 to 60 with multiple sclerosis. Sequencing used PBMCs. The V and J genes are TRBV20-1 and TRBJ2-3; no reliable D call. CDR3: CSAKHWYTDTQYF. DNA of the CDR3: TGCAGTGCAAAACACTGGTACACAGATACGCAGTATTTT.